These 15 T cell receptor beta chains were all obtained from the same sample, sequenced in a study of beta chain features in type 1 diabetes. Study observations and caveats: In all four CD4+ subsets, TCRB CDR3 length was significantly, moderately reduced in type 1 diabetes.

Every isolated RNA sample was fully reverse transcribed, so sequencing captured expressed TCRB transcripts. The repertoire was sequenced with immunoSEQ multiplex PCR; TCRdb's copy has only in-frame clones and lacks some. This table has 250,000 to 350,000 clones, more than 13% appearing once. These TCRs are of unknown antigen specificity. The specimen sequenced was naive CD4+ T cells from blood. The receptor set was obtained from a man younger than 40 with type 1 diabetes.

The DNA for the CDR3 is TGTGCCAGCAGCTTCGGCCTAGAACCCGGTGAGCAGTTCTTC. Protein: CASSFGLEPGEQFF. The J gene is TRBJ2-1, the V gene TRBV7-2; D gene unclear. The CDR3 totals 14 residues. The germline V and J ends were trimmed by 3 bases and 9 bases, with 15 bases remaining between them. Germline V gene sequence: CDR1 SGHTA, CDR2 FQGNSA.

The V and J genes are TRBV5-4 and TRBJ2-7, with TRBD2 as a possible D gene (6 bases). The CDR3 is 15 residues long. With 0 bases removed from V and 2 bases from J, the gap between germline ends came to 12 bases. CDR1 is SGHNT and CDR2 is YYREEE in the germline V gene (reference sequence). In DNA, the CDR3 is TGTGCCAGCAGCTTGGCAGGGACTGGTGCCTACGAGCAGTACTTC. Translated: CASSLAGTGAYEQYF.

This clone was observed a handful of times. This chain links TRBV18 with TRBJ2-7, with D possibly being TRBD1 (5 bases). CDR1 and CDR2 from the germline V gene are KGHSH and LQKENI. V was clipped by 0 bases and J by 2 bases, with 11 bases between them. This CDR3 comprises 15 residues. The CDR3 is CASSPPRPGPYEQYF. CDR3 coding DNA: TGTGCCAGCTCACCACCGCGTCCAGGGCCCTACGAGCAGTACTTC.

The J gene is TRBJ2-7, the V gene TRBV2, with 8 bases aligning to TRBD2. The CDR3 covers 14 residues. The V gene's germline CDR1 is SNHLY and CDR2 FYNNEI. The ends lost 2 bases at V and 2 bases at J; junction bases unmatched: 2. The CDR3 region is CASSERGGPYEQYF. CDR3 in DNA: TGTGCCAGCAGTGAACGGGGGGGGCCCTACGAGCAGTACTTC.

This clone was observed a handful of times. The chain uses TRBV7-3 and TRBJ2-3, with 10 bases fitting TRBD2. The CDR3 loop spans 15 amino acids. Germline V gene data show CDR1 as SGHTA and CDR2 as FQGTGA. V lost 5 bases and J lost 6; bases outside the gene matches: 8. CDR3 protein: CASSPSGSTADTQYF. CDR3 nucleotide sequence: TGTGCCAGCAGCCCTAGCGGGAGTACAGCGGATACGCAGTATTTT.

A few counts support this clone. V usage is TRBV4-2 and J usage is TRBJ2-2; 9 bases fit TRBD2. Trimming at V came to 0 bases and at J to 6 bases, leaving 8 bases not matched to a gene. CDR3 length equals 17 residues. The germline gives CDR1 LGHNA, CDR2 YNFKEQ. The CDR3 loop reads CASSQEIKREDPGELFF. CDR3 coding DNA: TGTGCCAGCAGCCAAGAGATAAAGCGGGAGGACCCCGGGGAGCTGTTTTTT.

This clone was detected a few times. The V gene is TRBV10-3, the J gene TRBJ1-1; TRBD1 is a possible D gene (5 bases). Germline CDR1 and CDR2: ENHRY and SYGVKD. The V gene lost 4 bases and the J gene lost 2 bases, with 17 bases spanning the gap. The CDR3 length is 16 residues. The chain's CDR3 is CAISATALGLNTEAFF. The CDR3, as DNA: TGTGCCATCAGTGCGACAGCATTGGGTTTAAACACTGAAGCTTTCTTT.

In DNA, the CDR3 is TGTGCCAGCAGCCCCCGACGGTCCAGTTCGGGGAGCGAGCAGTACTTC. Translated, it gives CASSPRRSSSGSEQYF. The rearrangement links TRBV7-2 to TRBJ2-7; weak D call: TRBD2 (5 bases). Germline V lookup: CDR1 SGHTA, CDR2 FQGNSA. This CDR3 is 16 amino acids long. Trimming took 5 bases from V and 6 from J, leaving 23 bases between them.

This clone was recorded a few times. The CDR3: CSVAYTGNYGYTF. The CDR3 DNA reads as TGCAGCGTTGCTTACACAGGAAACTATGGCTACACCTTC. This chain uses TRBV29-1 with TRBJ1-2, with a weak D call TRBD1 (5 bases). Germline V gene data show CDR1 as SQVTM and CDR2 as ANQGSEA. Trimming cost V 4 bases and J 2 bases, with 11 bases left between them. This CDR3 is built from 13 residues.

CDR3 in amino acids: CACQAGGRLEQFF. The DNA of the CDR3 is TGTGCCTGCCAAGCGGGAGGTAGACTTGAGCAGTTCTTC. The chain links TRBV30 to TRBJ2-1; 9 bases align to TRBD2. J gave up 9 bases and V 6 bases, and 9 bases lay outside the gene matches. Germline CDR1 is GTSNPN and CDR2 is SVGIG (reference sequence). The CDR3 totals 13 residues.

The J gene is TRBJ2-4, the V gene TRBV28; D may be TRBD1 (6 bases). Germline V gene lookup returns CDR1 MDHEN and CDR2 SYDVKM. Trimming took 2 bases from V and 9 from J, leaving 26 bases between them. The CDR3 is made up of 18 amino acids. CDR3 nucleotide sequence: TGTGCCAGCAGTTTAGCCCTACCTGGGTTGGGGGCGCAGAGCATTCAGTACTTC. It specifies CASSLALPGLGAQSIQYF.

This clone was found a few times. The chain links TRBV30 to TRBJ1-2, with 7 bases identical to TRBD1. Unmatched junction bases numbered 13, after V lost 7 bases and J lost 8 bases. The CDR3 is 13 residues long. Germline CDR1 GTSNPN, CDR2 SVGIG (reference sequence). In nucleotides, the CDR3 is TGTGCCTTCTCAGGGGGTGCAAGGAACGGCTACACCTTC. It codes for CAFSGGARNGYTF. Full variable domain (remainder filled in from reference TRBV30 and TRBJ1-2): SQTIHQWPATLVQPVGSPLSLECTVEGTSNPNLYWYRQAAGRGLQLLFYSVGIGQISSEVPQNLSASRPQDRQFILSSKKLLLSDSGFYLCAFSGGARNGYTFGSGTRLTVV.

This clone was seen a handful of times. The chain employs TRBV29-1 and TRBJ2-7, with TRBD2 matching over 14 bases. The V and J ends lost 5 bases and 3 bases, in that order; junction bases with no gene match: 9. The CDR3 runs to 16 residues. The germline CDR1 and CDR2 sequences are SQVTM and ANQGSEA. For the CDR3, the DNA is TGCAGCGTTCGACCGGGACTAGCGGGAGAACGCTACGAGCAGTACTTC. Protein sequence: CSVRPGLAGERYEQYF.

The J gene is TRBJ1-5, the V gene TRBV11-1, with D unclear. CDR1 and CDR2 from the germline V gene are SGHAT and FQDESV (reference sequence). This CDR3 comprises 12 residues. V gave up 0 bases and J gave up 9 bases, with 6 bases separating them. The CDR3 nucleotides are TGTGCCAGCAGCTTAGCGAGAAGGCCCCAGCATTTT. Encoded protein: CASSLARRPQHF.

The genes are TRBV21-1 and TRBJ2-5; the table's D gene call, TRBD1, was not cross checked with the DNA. TRBV21-1 is a recognized pseudogene. The CDR3 is 16 amino acids. CDR3 region: CASSRNQGTHQETQYF. The CDR3 DNA sequence: TGTGCCAGCAGCAGGAACCAGGGTACCCACCAAGAGACCCAGTACTTC.